This TCR beta chain was captured by sequencing in a study of blood T cells in healthy people across ages (dated by TCRdb to 2015 to 2017). General notes on the study: In model experiments, template switching captured roughly one uniquely barcoded TCR beta cDNA molecule for every two T cells. Using the same blood draw, the study looked at two additional independent replicas of 1 million unique cDNA reads for two donors, one aged 18 to 30 and the other aged 80 or older. Age-related changes in TCR beta repertoire diversity were measured in the study by deep sequencing normalized with unique cDNA molecular identifiers. The donors were divided into four age groups: young (average approximately 17 years), middle-aged (approximately 41), aged (approximately 62) and long-lived (roughly 88).

To prepare the library, 5' RACE was applied. The listed sequencing device is Illumina HiSeq 2500. The second PCR ran for about 7 to 11 cycles and used a J-beta primer mix along with a sample-barcoded 5' primer. A unique molecular identifier was introduced onto each TCR beta cDNA molecule by a template-switch 5' adaptor carrying 12 random nucleotides. Each sample yielded at least 2.5 million CDR3-containing paired-end reads. First-strand cDNA was synthesized from all RNA with the Mint cDNA synthesis kit, primed by a TRBC-specific oligonucleotide. After uracil-DNA glycosylase treatment, a first 18-cycle PCR used universal primers M1SS and BC2_uni_R on all cDNA. Concerning the study's data processing: Each sample was normalized by randomly selecting 1 million high-quality reads, each carrying a distinct molecular identifier. Reads with shared molecular identifiers were discarded instead of being binned into consensus sequences. MiTCR, run with a Q25 quality threshold and the strictest error-elimination algorithm, handled CDR3 identification, clonotype clustering and error correction. A nonparametric unseen species model with Euler transformation was used to estimate lower-bound total TCR beta diversity. The public reads were run again by TCRdb, first through fastp at Q25 and then through MiXCR, and only productive beta chains were kept. Rows matching on CDR3 protein sequence are summarized as one entry with the most common DNA and genes. TCRdb assigned the V and J calls; the authors' analysis was not used. This sample holds just under 550,000 distinct CDR3 sequences; nearly 25% were observed only once. Jointly, the top ten make up around 10% of the sample.

The roughly 39 donors, aged about 6 to 95 years, were systemically healthy Caucasian individuals from Russia. About 9.8 milliliters of peripheral blood were drawn from each donor into EDTA-treated Vacutainer tubes. Ficoll-Paque density-gradient centrifugation was used to isolate PBMCs, with at least 7 million per sample. Total RNA, at least 5 micrograms per sample, was extracted from PBMCs with Trizol reagent. The percentages of naive CD45RAhigh/CD27high T cells were determined by flow cytometry on a PBMC aliquot from every donor. This clonotype has more than one count but fewer than ten. Its antigen has not been determined. Within one base of it there is no much larger clone, and no base qualities were kept. What the authors observed across the whole study: There was a strong correlation between observed TCR beta diversity and the percentage of naive T cells measured by flow cytometry. Donor CMV infection status was unknown, potentially confounding age-related changes in expanded clonotypes. Conclusive comparison of naive and antigen-experienced compartments was prevented by the profiling of bulk unsorted PBMCs. As age increased, observed TCR beta diversity per million T cells dropped in a roughly linear way, and a significant reduction was already evident by age around 41. Compared with the aged group, more naive CD4+ T cells, fewer expanded clones and increased TCR diversity were shown by the long-lived group, suggesting age selection. Total diversity estimates from one million sequenced T cells were considered lower bounds and underestimates.

These data were also reused for a study on T cells of mothers and their children. The other study reports the following: The donors were nine systemically healthy Caucasian individuals, made up of three mothers and their six children. cDNA synthesis consumed the entire amount of extracted RNA, loaded at approximately 1.4 ug RNA in each 15 ul reaction. Sample barcodes and 2-4 random nucleotides were added via the M1S primer in the second PCR. Over 10 million TCR beta CDR3 reads came from each mother, compared with 2.5 million to 3.5 million reads from each child. Thymic selection shapes the output of TCR recombination in a similar way in related and unrelated pairs, and inherited differences have a minor effect. Normalized repertoire overlap in related mother-child pairs was always slightly higher than in unrelated mother-child pairs, but the difference was never significant. With a sensitivity of about 100 clones per million clonotypes, no persistent microchimeric T cell clones were detected. In the study, deep NGS was used to compare the TCR beta repertoires of mothers and children, and features distinguishing related mother-child pairs from unrelated individuals were sought. Mothers averaged about 40 +/- 4 years of age and children averaged about 12 +/- 4 years. After adapter ligation was performed with NEBNext reagents, the libraries were sequenced on an Illumina HiSeq 2000 with 100+100 nt paired-end reads. Mother and child libraries were prepared a month apart and sequenced in separate runs to prevent cross-contamination. Each donor had between roughly 500,000 and 2,100,000 distinct TCR beta clonotypes identified. Naive TCR beta clonotypes were estimated from low-frequency clonotypes matched to each donor's FACS-determined naive share, without sorting.

Material: blood. The clonotype comes from a boy between 10 and 17 years old in good health.

CDR3 protein: CASIPEAGGGTEAFF. The DNA sequence is TGTGCCAGCATTCCCGAAGCCGGCGGGGGAACTGAAGCTTTCTTT. The rearranged segments are TRBV7-3 and TRBJ1-1, and perhaps TRBD1 as D gene, on 5 matching bases. V is clipped by 7 bases and J by 5 bases, and the sequence between their germline boundaries is 20 bases long. For CDR1 and CDR2, the germline V gene lists SGHTA and FQGTGA. The CDR3 holds 15 amino acids from the cysteine to the phenylalanine. Of the read, only the CDR3 DNA is kept; its 45 bases are in frame from base 1. The entire variable domain, with the stretches around the CDR3 drawn from the reference TRBV7-3 and TRBJ1-1 proteins, is GAGVSQTPSNKVTEKGKYVELRCDPISGHTALYWYRQSLGQGPEFLIYFQGTGAADDSGLPNDRFFAVRPEGSVSTLKIQRTERGDSAVYLCASIPEAGGGTEAFFGQGTRLTVV.